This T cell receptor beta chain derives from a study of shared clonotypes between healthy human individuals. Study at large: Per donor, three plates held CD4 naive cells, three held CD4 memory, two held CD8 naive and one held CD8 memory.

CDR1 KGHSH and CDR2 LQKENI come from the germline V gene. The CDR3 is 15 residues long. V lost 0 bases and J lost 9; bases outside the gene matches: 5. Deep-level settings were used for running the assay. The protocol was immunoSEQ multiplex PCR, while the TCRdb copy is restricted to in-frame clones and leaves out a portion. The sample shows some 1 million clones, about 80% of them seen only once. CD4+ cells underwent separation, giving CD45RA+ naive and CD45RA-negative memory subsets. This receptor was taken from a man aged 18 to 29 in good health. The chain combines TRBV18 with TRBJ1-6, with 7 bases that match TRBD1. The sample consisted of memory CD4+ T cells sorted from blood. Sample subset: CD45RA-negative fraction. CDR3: CASSPPQGEGSPLHF. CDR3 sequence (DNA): TGTGCCAGCTCACCACCCCAGGGGGAGGGTTCACCCCTCCACTTT.